These 32 T cell receptor beta chains came from one sample sequenced in a study of T cell responses to AZD1222 COVID-19 vaccine (dated by TCRdb to the early 2020s). The sample's time point label, decoded: baseline before first vaccination. Receptors were amplified or captured by the immunoSEQ multiplex PCR assay. TCRdb took this table from immuneACCESS and kept in-frame rearrangements with V and J called. Such tables lack part of the clones; where checked against another copy, unresolved V genes explain under half of the gap, and the rest is unexplained. This sample is represented by about 88,000 clones; about 89% of them were singletons. The top ten constitute over 2% of the sample. The source was peripheral blood, collected on day 0 of AZD1222 vaccination. The receptors originated from an adult in good health.

This clone appeared once. The chain has TRBV24-1 and TRBJ1-4, with D possibly TRBD1 on 6 matching bases. V was pared by 2 bases and J by 10 bases, with 25 bases between. This CDR3 is built from 18 residues. The V gene's germline CDR1 is KGHDR and CDR2 SFDVKD. The CDR3 bases are TGTGCCACCAGTGATTCCGCCCGCTTACACAGGGTACTGGGAAAACTGTTTTTT. Translation gives CATSDSARLHRVLGKLFF.

The gene calls are TRBV7-2 and TRBJ2-3; D is perhaps TRBD1 (6 bases). CDR3 length equals 16 residues. The V end lost 5 bases, the J end lost 3 bases, and 18 bases lay between the germline ends. In germline, CDR1 is SGHTA, CDR2 FQGNSA. The chain's CDR3 is CASSLSRGTGTDTQYF. The DNA of the CDR3 is TGTGCCAGCAGCCTAAGCAGGGGTACAGGAACAGATACGCAGTATTTT. The variable domain in full, with the rest retrieved from reference TRBV7-2 and TRBJ2-3, is GAGVSQSPSNKVTEKGKDVELRCDPISGHTALYWYRQSLGQGLEFLIYFQGNSAPDKSGLPSDRFSAERTGGSVSTLTIQRTQQEDSAVYLCASSLSRGTGTDTQYFGPGTRLTVL.

V and J are TRBV18 and TRBJ1-3; D remains ambiguous. Germline CDR1 reads KGHSH; CDR2 reads LQKENI. Deletions cut 3 bases from V and 0 bases from J, with 18 bases between. The CDR3 extends over 18 amino acids. The DNA for the CDR3 is TGTGCCAGCTCACCCTGGTATGGAGGCGACTACTCTGGAAACACCATATATTTT. Its protein product is CASSPWYGGDYSGNTIYF.

The J gene is TRBJ2-1, the V gene TRBV5-1; possibly TRBD1 or TRBD2 for D (5 bases each). The CDR3 sequence is 14 residues long. CDR1 and CDR2 (germline): SGHRS, YFSETQ. The V end was cut by 3 bases, the J end by 8 bases, with 15 bases between. The CDR3 loop is CASSWGERGHEQFF. The CDR3, as DNA: TGCGCCAGCAGCTGGGGTGAGAGGGGCCATGAGCAGTTCTTC.

DNA of the CDR3: TGTGCCAGCAGTTACTCCAGGGGAAATCAGCCCCAGCATTTT. As protein: CASSYSRGNQPQHF. The chain uses TRBV6-5 and TRBJ1-5; D possibly corresponds to TRBD1 (6 bases). In germline, CDR1 is MNHEY, CDR2 SVGAGI. The CDR3 consists of 14 residues. V lost 0 bases, J lost 4 bases, and 7 bases lay in between.

The rearrangement links TRBV27 to TRBJ1-1; tentatively, D is TRBD1 (5 bases). V was clipped by 7 bases and J by 1 base, with 13 bases between them. There are 14 residues in the CDR3. Germline V gene lookup returns CDR1 MNHEY and CDR2 SMNVEV (reference sequence). This chain's CDR3 is CASTPGGRNTEAFF. CDR3 bases: TGTGCCAGCACCCCCGGGGGACGGAACACTGAAGCTTTCTTT.

CDR3 amino acids: CASSFRTARGGYEQYF. In DNA form, the CDR3 reads TGTGCCAGCAGCTTTAGGACCGCGCGGGGGGGGTACGAGCAGTACTTC. This sequence joins TRBV11-2 and TRBJ2-7, with 9 bases aligning to TRBD2. V shed 3 bases and J 4 bases; nucleotides not matched to a gene: 10. The CDR3 extends over 16 amino acids. Germline-derived CDR1 and CDR2 are SGHAT and FQNNGV.

The chain couples TRBV5-1 to TRBJ1-1; no clear D gene. The CDR3 totals 14 residues. With 1 base removed from V and 3 bases from J, the gap between germline ends came to 10 bases. Looked up from germline, CDR1 is SGHRS and CDR2 is YFSETQ. The CDR3 DNA reads TGCGCCAGCAGCTTGCTCAGCCAAGACACTGAAGCTTTCTTT. It codes for CASSLLSQDTEAFF.

V gene TRBV29-1 combines with J gene TRBJ1-2; D not resolved. The CDR3 consists of 11 residues. The germline V gene has CDR1 SQVTM and CDR2 ANQGSEA. Trimming cost V 5 bases and J 0 bases, with 4 bases left between them. This CDR3 reads CSVYTNYGYTF. CDR3 DNA: TGCAGCGTTTACACTAACTATGGCTACACCTTC.

The rearrangement links TRBV19 to TRBJ1-6, with 11 bases aligning to TRBD1. This CDR3 has 15 amino acids. Germline CDR1 and CDR2: LNHDA and SQIVND (reference sequence). V lost 10 bases to trimming and J lost 0 bases; unmatched junction nucleotides: 2. The CDR3 loop is CATGQGGSYNSPLHF. Written as DNA, the CDR3 is TGTGCCACGGGACAGGGGGGCTCCTATAATTCACCCCTCCACTTT.

In this sample, this clone turned up once. This rearrangement joins TRBV4-1 to TRBJ1-1; no definite D call. With 0 bases removed from V and 5 bases from J, the gap between germline ends came to 10 bases. This CDR3 contains 14 residues. The germline gives CDR1 MGHRA, CDR2 YSYEKL. The CDR3 DNA reads as TGCGCCAGCAGCCAAGATTCTAAGGTGACTGAAGCTTTCTTT. This gives the protein CASSQDSKVTEAFF.

The chain joins TRBV7-8 to TRBJ2-3; 10 nucleotides line up with TRBD2. V dropped 5 bases and J dropped 3; count of bases not matched to a gene: 5. The CDR3 loop spans 15 amino acids. The germline CDR1 and CDR2 sequences are SGHVS and FQNEAQ. The CDR3: CASSPLLAGTDTQYF. Here the CDR3 DNA reads TGTGCCAGCAGCCCACTACTAGCGGGGACAGATACGCAGTATTTT.

The chain uses TRBV19 and TRBJ2-6, with a possible D match to TRBD2 (6 bases). Germline loops: CDR1 LNHDA, CDR2 SQIVND (reference sequence). The CDR3 covers 15 residues. V was pared by 6 bases and J by 9 bases, with 18 bases between. DNA of the CDR3: TGTGCCAGTAGCCTGAATCCGACGCGGGGCAACGTCCTGACTTTC. It is translated as CASSLNPTRGNVLTF.

The rearrangement links TRBV10-2 to TRBJ2-7; D not certain. V dropped 0 bases and J dropped 5 bases, with 2 bases sitting between them. The germline V gene encodes CDR1 WSHSY and CDR2 SAAADI. This CDR3 has 11 amino acids. The CDR3 is CASSESHEQYF. The CDR3 bases are TGCGCCAGCAGTGAGTCTCACGAGCAGTACTTC.

The rearrangement uses TRBV2 and TRBJ2-2, with 8 bases aligning to TRBD1. V was pared by 6 bases and J by 7 bases, with 7 bases of the junction left unmatched. The CDR3 consists of 14 residues. Looked up from germline, CDR1 is SNHLY and CDR2 is FYNNEI. The CDR3 DNA sequence: TGTGCCAGCAGCGTCCGGACAGGGTACGGGGAGCTGTTTTTT. As protein: CASSVRTGYGELFF.

The genes are TRBV6-1 and TRBJ2-1; 7 bases are a match to TRBD1. The CDR3 totals 15 residues. Germline values: CDR1 MNHNS, CDR2 SASEGT. Losses at the gene ends were 1 base for V and 4 bases for J; bases not matched to a gene: 4. The CDR3 is CASSEEGTVYNEQFF. The CDR3 DNA reads TGTGCCAGCAGTGAAGAGGGGACAGTGTACAATGAGCAGTTCTTC.

This rearrangement joins TRBV19 to TRBJ1-1; D unresolved. The V gene's germline CDR1 is LNHDA and CDR2 SQIVND (reference sequence). V lost 4 bases, J lost 4 bases, and 10 bases lay in between. This CDR3 has 13 amino acids. The CDR3 DNA reads as TGTGCCAGTAGTAAAGACGGATCCACTGAAGCTTTCTTT. It yields the protein CASSKDGSTEAFF.

This clone appeared a few times. The J gene is TRBJ1-1, the V gene TRBV19, with a possible D match to TRBD1 (5 bases). CDR3 length: 15 residues. Germline CDR1 LNHDA, CDR2 SQIVND (reference sequence). V was clipped by 3 bases and J by 0 bases, with 11 bases between them. The CDR3 DNA reads as TGTGCCAGTAGTATCTGGGGGGGTATGAACACTGAAGCTTTCTTT. Protein product: CASSIWGGMNTEAFF.

The V and J genes are TRBV27 and TRBJ2-7; tentative D call: TRBD1 (6 bases). The germline V gene encodes CDR1 MNHEY and CDR2 SMNVEV (reference sequence). This CDR3 has 13 residues. V lost 0 bases to trimming and J lost 9 bases, with 12 bases between them. The CDR3 loop reads CASSLSGATMQYF. The CDR3 DNA reads as TGTGCCAGCAGTTTATCGGGGGCCACAATGCAGTACTTC.

The rearrangement uses TRBV19 and TRBJ2-1; D not certain. This CDR3 has 14 residues. Germline CDR1 and CDR2: LNHDA and SQIVND (reference sequence). V was pared by 1 base and J by 3 bases, with 7 bases between. The CDR3 protein is CASSIGKSYNEQFF. The CDR3 coding sequence is TGTGCCAGTAGTATAGGTAAAAGCTACAATGAGCAGTTCTTC. Filled out from reference TRBV19 and TRBJ2-1, the complete variable domain reads DGGITQSPKYLFRKEGQNVTLSCEQNLNHDAMYWYRQDPGQGLRLIYYSQIVNDFQKGDIAEGYSVSREKKESFPLTVTSAQKNPTAFYLCASSIGKSYNEQFFGPGTRLTVL.

The chain joins TRBV5-6 to TRBJ1-6; no clear D gene. Germline assignment: CDR1 SGHDT and CDR2 YYEEEE. The V and J ends lost 0 bases and 7 bases respectively, with 14 bases between them. The CDR3 is 16 residues long. The CDR3 DNA is TGTGCCAGCAGCTTGGGACTTTTCCCAAGAAATTCACCCCTCCACTTT. Protein sequence: CASSLGLFPRNSPLHF.

As to this clone: The sample contains more than one DNA sequence encoding this CDR3. The genes are TRBV3-1 (or the pseudogene TRBV3-2) and TRBJ2-3; 9 positions agree with TRBD2. CDR3 length: 15 residues. Germline assignment: CDR1 LGHDT and CDR2 YNNKEL (reference sequence). With V trimmed by 4 bases and J by 3 bases, 5 bases remained unmatched. CDR3 bases: TGTGCCAGCAGCCCCACTAGCGGGTCAACAGATACGCAGTATTTT. Translating it yields CASSPTSGSTDTQYF.

V gene TRBV5-1 combines with J gene TRBJ2-7, with 7 bases fitting TRBD2. V shed 3 bases, J shed 4 bases, and the junction held 7 bases outside the gene matches. Germline V lookup: CDR1 SGHRS, CDR2 YFSETQ. The CDR3 is made up of 14 amino acids. The CDR3 sequence is CASSSNLGGYEQYF. The CDR3 DNA follows: TGCGCCAGCAGCTCGAACTTGGGGGGGTACGAGCAGTACTTC.

The V call is TRBV4-2, the J call TRBJ2-1; 8 bases agree with TRBD2. CDR3 length: 18 residues. V trimming: 0 bases; J trimming: 6 bases; junction bases outside the gene matches: 13. The germline V gene encodes CDR1 LGHNA and CDR2 YNFKEQ. CDR3 in amino acids: CASSQDSWRRGATNEQFF. In DNA, the CDR3 is TGTGCCAGCAGCCAAGATTCATGGAGGCGGGGGGCCACCAATGAGCAGTTCTTC.

This sequence joins TRBV13 and TRBJ2-2; 7 positions agree with TRBD2. Germline-derived CDR1 and CDR2 are PRHDT and FYEKMQ (reference sequence). The CDR3 consists of 19 residues. The V and J ends lost 5 bases and 5 bases, in that order; junction bases with no gene match: 20. The CDR3 DNA reads TGTGCCAGCAGCCCGCTCTCCGGACTAGACGGGGTACGAACCGGGGAGCTGTTTTTT. Its protein product is CASSPLSGLDGVRTGELFF.

The chain employs TRBV5-6 and TRBJ1-3; D not certain. Trimming left V 4 bases short and J 0 bases short, with 11 bases between. There are 15 residues in the CDR3. The germline V gene has CDR1 SGHDT and CDR2 YYEEEE. CDR3: CASSPSPRSGNTIYF. CDR3 bases: TGTGCCAGCAGCCCCTCTCCTCGCTCTGGAAACACCATATATTTT.

V is TRBV19 and J is TRBJ2-2; D is perhaps TRBD2 (5 bases). The CDR3 contains 14 residues. Per germline, CDR1 LNHDA and CDR2 SQIVND (reference sequence). Trimming pared 6 bases from V and 4 bases from J, leaving 12 bases between. CDR3 sequence reads: CASRPTGVTGELFF. CDR3 in DNA: TGTGCCAGTAGGCCGACCGGGGTCACCGGGGAGCTGTTTTTT. Supplemented by reference TRBV19 and TRBJ2-2, the full variable domain reads DGGITQSPKYLFRKEGQNVTLSCEQNLNHDAMYWYRQDPGQGLRLIYYSQIVNDFQKGDIAEGYSVSREKKESFPLTVTSAQKNPTAFYLCASRPTGVTGELFFGEGSRLTVL.

This chain links TRBV19 with TRBJ1-5, with a weak D call TRBD1 (6 bases). This CDR3 has 17 residues. Germline V gene sequence: CDR1 LNHDA, CDR2 SQIVND (reference sequence). V was trimmed by 3 bases and J by 7 bases, leaving 22 bases between them. CDR3 sequence: CASSMGDWGAFLQPQHF. CDR3 sequence (DNA): TGTGCCAGTAGTATGGGGGATTGGGGGGCCTTTTTACAGCCCCAGCATTTT.

This chain uses TRBV5-6 with TRBJ1-1; 9 bases agree with TRBD1. Germline values: CDR1 SGHDT, CDR2 YYEEEE. The CDR3 sequence is 15 residues long. The V and J ends lost 3 bases and 0 bases, in that order; junction bases with no gene match: 3. CDR3 amino acids: CASSSTGGMNTEAFF. The CDR3 DNA is TGTGCCAGCAGCTCGACAGGGGGAATGAACACTGAAGCTTTCTTT.

The V and J genes are TRBV7-8 and TRBJ2-1; possibly TRBD1 or TRBD2 for D (6 bases each). Trimming left V 5 bases short and J 7 bases short, with 12 bases between. The CDR3 covers 13 residues. In germline, CDR1 is SGHVS, CDR2 FQNEAQ. The CDR3 is CASSPGGLNEQFF. In DNA, the CDR3 is TGTGCCAGCAGCCCCGGGGGCTTGAATGAGCAGTTCTTC.

This clone was picked up one time. J is TRBJ2-2 and V is TRBV29-1, with a weak D call TRBD2 (6 bases). The germline gives CDR1 SQVTM, CDR2 ANQGSEA. With 7 bases removed from V and 6 bases from J, the gap between germline ends came to 12 bases. CDR3 length equals 12 residues. CDR3 amino acids: CSGLTSPGELFF. DNA for the CDR3: TGCAGCGGCTTGACTAGTCCCGGGGAGCTGTTTTTT.

The J gene is TRBJ2-5, the V gene TRBV3-1 (or the pseudogene TRBV3-2), with 8 bases lining up with TRBD2. Trimming removed 1 base from V and 5 bases from J; junction bases left unmatched: 9. Germline values: CDR1 LGHDT, CDR2 YNNKEL (reference sequence). This CDR3 region has 16 residues. The CDR3 loop reads CASSQVGGGSWETQYF. The CDR3 DNA reads TGTGCCAGCAGCCAAGTCGGCGGGGGGAGTTGGGAGACCCAGTACTTC.